Listed below are T cell receptor beta chains from one sample, sequenced in a study of beta chain features in type 1 diabetes. Here immunoSEQ multiplex PCR was the method, and the copy in TCRdb shows in-frame clones only, minus some. The sample includes around 600,000 clones, roughly 12% of them seen just once. Sequencing used naive CD4+ T cells from blood. The receptors were sampled from a young man with type 1 diabetes. Each CDR3 is given with its conserved first and last residue. D genes are given only for firm matches. Part of the rows lack a size; the others show once, few, many or a class for expanded clones.

v_call	cdr3_length	clone_size	j_call	d_call	cdr3_nt	cdr3_aa
TRBV4-2	17	few	TRBJ2-1	NA	TGTGCCAGCAGCCCAGTCGGTGCCCCAAGCTCCTACAATGAGCAGTTCTTC	CASSPVGAPSSYNEQFF
TRBV5-4	15	NA	TRBJ2-7	TRBD1	TGTGCCAGCAGCCTACCAGGGGGCTTATCCTACGAGCAGTACTTC	CASSLPGGLSYEQYF
TRBV9	14	NA	TRBJ1-1	NA	TGTGCCAGCAGCCAACAAGTGGGCGTCACTGAAGCTTTCTTT	CASSQQVGVTEAFF
TRBV10-3	15	NA	TRBJ2-1	TRBD1	TGTGCCATCAGGGGGACAGGGCTCTCCTACAATGAGCAGTTCTTC	CAIRGTGLSYNEQFF
TRBV27	14	few	TRBJ1-2	NA	TGTGCCAGCAGTTTAGATACGGACAGAAATGGCTACACCTTC	CASSLDTDRNGYTF
TRBV7-2	14	few	TRBJ1-2	NA	TGTGCCAGCAGCTTGCCCGTGACAGTGGCTGGCTACACCTTC	CASSLPVTVAGYTF
TRBV5-4	14	NA	TRBJ1-2	NA	TGTGCCAGCAGCTTCCCAGGGGAAGGGTATGGCTACACCTTC	CASSFPGEGYGYTF
TRBV5-1	16	few	TRBJ1-1	NA	TGCGCCAGCAGCTCGGGGGTCGGTGGAGGGAACACTGAAGCTTTCTTT	CASSSGVGGGNTEAFF
TRBV7-9	15	NA	TRBJ1-3	TRBD1	TGTGCCAGCAGCTCTCCGGGGACAGCTGGAAACACCATATATTTT	CASSSPGTAGNTIYF
TRBV19	15	NA	TRBJ1-5	NA	TGTGCCAGTAGGACCGCGGGGTCTGGGAATCAGCCCCAGCATTTT	CASRTAGSGNQPQHF
TRBV11-3	17	NA	TRBJ2-4	TRBD1	TGTGCCAGCAGCTTACGGTATTCCGGGACAGGGAAAAACATTCAGTACTTC	CASSLRYSGTGKNIQYF
TRBV5-1	15	NA	TRBJ2-7	NA	TGCGCCAGCAGCTTGCTTCCTGGGGAAGTCTACGAGCAGTACTTC	CASSLLPGEVYEQYF
TRBV7-2	16	few	TRBJ2-2	NA	TGTGCCAGCAGCTCCTCCTTTCCCGCGAACACCGGGGAGCTGTTTTTT	CASSSSFPANTGELFF